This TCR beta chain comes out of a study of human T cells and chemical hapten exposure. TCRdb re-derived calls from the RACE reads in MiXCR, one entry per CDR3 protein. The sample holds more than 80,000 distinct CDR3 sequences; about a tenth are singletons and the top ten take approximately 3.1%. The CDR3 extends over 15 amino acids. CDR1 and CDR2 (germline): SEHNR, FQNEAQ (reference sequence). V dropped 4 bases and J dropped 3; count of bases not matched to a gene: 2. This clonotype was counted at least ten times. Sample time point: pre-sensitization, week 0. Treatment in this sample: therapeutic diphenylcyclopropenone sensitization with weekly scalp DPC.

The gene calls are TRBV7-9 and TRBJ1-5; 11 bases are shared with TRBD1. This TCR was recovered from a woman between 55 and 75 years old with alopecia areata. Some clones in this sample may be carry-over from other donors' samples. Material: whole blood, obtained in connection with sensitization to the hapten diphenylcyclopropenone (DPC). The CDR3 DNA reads TGTGCCAGCAGCTGGACAGGGGGCTACAATCAGCCCCAGCATTTT. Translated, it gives CASSWTGGYNQPQHF. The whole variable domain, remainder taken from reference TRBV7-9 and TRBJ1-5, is DTGVSQNPRHKITKRGQNVTFRCDPISEHNRLYWYRQTLGQGPEFLTYFQNEAQLEKSRLLSDRFSAERPKGSFSTLEIQRTEQGDSAMYLCASSWTGGYNQPQHFGDGTRLSIL.